The rows below give T cell receptor beta chains drawn from one sample of a study of OX40 agonist ivuxolimab in advanced cancers. Produced via immunoSEQ multiplex PCR; TCRdb's table is partial and in-frame only. Here the sample spans about 46,000 clones, 88% being singletons. Sequences were derived from CD4+ or CD8+ T cells sorted from blood, sampled in a trial of the OX40 agonist ivuxolimab. The receptors stem from an adult with an advanced solid tumor such as melanoma, head and neck, liver or kidney cancer. CDR3s include the opening cysteine and the closing phenylalanine or tryptophan. A D gene is named only where the DNA matches it firmly. The listing skips clone size in some rows; elsewhere it reads once, few, many or a size class.

NA | NA | TRBJ2-2 | TRBV6-6 | TGTGCCAGCAGTTACTCGATACGGGGGACCGGGGAGCTGTTTTTT | CASSYSIRGTGELFF
NA | NA | TRBJ2-2 | TRBV4-3 | TGCGCCAGCAGCCAAGATAGCCACGCGAACACCGGGGAGCTGTTTTTT | CASSQDSHANTGELFF
TRBD1 | NA | TRBJ2-2 | TRBV4-2 | TGTGCCAGCAGCGAAAGGACAGGGGGCGGGGAGCTGTTTTTT | CASSERTGGGELFF
TRBD1 | NA | TRBJ2-2 | TRBV6-5 | TGTGCCAGCAGTTCCCCCAGGGGGCGCGGCACCGGGGAGCTGTTTTTT | CASSSPRGRGTGELFF
NA | NA | TRBJ2-1 | TRBV2 | TGTGCCAAAGCGGAGCGGTCCTACAATGAGCAGTTCTTC | CAKAERSYNEQFF
TRBD1 | NA | TRBJ1-5 | TRBV6-1 | TGTGCCAGCCGCCCACAGGGGGCCAATCAGCCCCAGCATTTT | CASRPQGANQPQHF
TRBD1 | NA | TRBJ1-4 | TRBV6-6 | TGTGCCAGCAGTTTACAGGGGGCTAATGAAAAACTGTTTTTT | CASSLQGANEKLFF
TRBD1 | NA | TRBJ2-2 | TRBV2 | TGTGCCAGCAGTGAAATCACGGACAGGGGTCTGTGGACCGGGGAGCTGTTTTTT | CASSEITDRGLWTGELFF
NA | NA | TRBJ2-3 | TRBV10-2 | TGCGCCAGCACCCAGAGGAGCACAGATACGCAGTATTTT | CASTQRSTDTQYF
NA | NA | TRBJ1-2 | TRBV29-1 | TGCAGCGTGCCCTCCGAGATGACTAACTATGGCTACACCTTC | CSVPSEMTNYGYTF
NA | NA | TRBJ2-2 | TRBV13 | TGTGCCAGCAGCTTAGGCCGGGCAGGGGTACGCACCGGGGAGCTGTTTTTT | CASSLGRAGVRTGELFF
NA | NA | TRBJ2-7 | TRBV10-3 | TGTGCCATCAGTGGGGGGCAGTCTTACGAGCAGTACTTC | CAISGGQSYEQYF
TRBD1 | NA | TRBJ2-7 | TRBV4-1 | TGCGCCAGCAGCCAAAGAACGAGGACAGGACGTTACGAGCAGTACTTC | CASSQRTRTGRYEQYF
TRBD1 | NA | TRBJ2-5 | TRBV5-1 | TGCGCCAGCAGCCTGGGACAGGGCGAGACCCAGTACTTC | CASSLGQGETQYF
NA | NA | TRBJ1-6 | TRBV27 | TGTGCCAGCAGTTTAGGTCCGGGAGGGATTTCACCCCTCCACTTT | CASSLGPGGISPLHF
TRBD1 | once | TRBJ1-5 | TRBV10-2 | TGCGCCAGCAGTGAAACAGGGGGCGTCAATCAGCCCCAGCATTTT | CASSETGGVNQPQHF
NA | NA | TRBJ2-2 | TRBV27 | TGTGCCAGCAGTCCGCTCACGGGGAGGCCGGCCGGGGAGCTGTTTTTT | CASSPLTGRPAGELFF
NA | NA | TRBJ1-2 | TRBV7-9 | TGTGCCAGCAGCTTAGCGGGAAGGTCAGACTATGGCTACACCTTC | CASSLAGRSDYGYTF
TRBD2 | NA | TRBJ2-1 | TRBV9 | TGTGCCAGCAGCGTAGCTCAACTAGCGGGAGCCAATGAGCAGTTCTTC | CASSVAQLAGANEQFF
NA | few | TRBJ2-7 | TRBV7-8 | TGTGCCAGCAGCCCTAGGGTTTACGAGCAGTACTTC | CASSPRVYEQYF
TRBD2 | NA | TRBJ2-1 | TRBV9 | TGTGCCAGCAGCTGGGGGACTAGCGGGTTGGGCTCCTACAATGAGCAGTTCTTC | CASSWGTSGLGSYNEQFF
NA | NA | TRBJ1-6 | TRBV7-2 | TGTGCCAGCACCCTGGGCTCCGGGAATCCTGGTTCACCCCTCCACTTT | CASTLGSGNPGSPLHF
NA | NA | TRBJ2-7 | TRBV18 | TGTGCCAGCTCAGAGGACTTTTCCTACGAGCAGTACTTC | CASSEDFSYEQYF
NA | NA | TRBJ2-7 | TRBV2 | TGTGCCAGCAGTTTCGACCCCTACGAGCAGTACTTC | CASSFDPYEQYF
NA | NA | TRBJ2-2 | TRBV19 | TGTGCCAGTAGTATAGCGACTGCCCCAAACACCGGGGAGCTGTTTTTT | CASSIATAPNTGELFF
NA | NA | TRBJ1-2 | TRBV28 | TGTGCCAGCAGCCGGGACGTACGAGGCTATGGCTACACCTTC | CASSRDVRGYGYTF
TRBD1 | NA | TRBJ1-1 | TRBV6-5 | TGTGCCAGCAAGACAGGGATCCGCACTGAAGCTTTCTTT | CASKTGIRTEAFF
TRBD2 | NA | TRBJ2-1 | TRBV4-2 | TGTGCCAGCAGCCAATGGACTAGCGGGAGCCCGAGCTCCTACAATGAGCAGTTCTTC | CASSQWTSGSPSSYNEQFF
NA | NA | TRBJ1-2 | TRBV7-2 | TGTGCCAGCAGCTTAGACCCTACGGGCTACACCTTC | CASSLDPTGYTF
NA | NA | TRBJ1-5 | TRBV9 | TGTGCCAGCAGCCCCCAGGACAGCAATCAGCCCCAGCATTTT | CASSPQDSNQPQHF
TRBD2 | NA | TRBJ2-7 | TRBV11-3 | TGTGCCAGCAGCTTACCGGGACTAGCGGGAGGGATCTCCTACGAGCAGTACTTC | CASSLPGLAGGISYEQYF
TRBD1 | NA | TRBJ1-2 | TRBV19 | TGTGCCAGTAGGCCTCGGACAGGGGGCGGTTTCTATGGCTACACCTTC | CASRPRTGGGFYGYTF
NA | NA | TRBJ1-5 | TRBV28 | TGTGCCAGCAGTTCCAGAAAACAGGACCTCTTGCTCTACGGCCAGCATTTT | CASSSRKQDLLLYGQHF
NA | NA | TRBJ1-2 | TRBV27 | TGTGCCAGCGGCGAAATTGGAGGCCCCCCTAACTATGGCTACACCTTC | CASGEIGGPPNYGYTF
NA | NA | TRBJ1-2 | TRBV29-1 | TGCAGCGTTGTCGGCAGCTCTATGGCTGACTACACCTTC | CSVVGSSMADYTF
NA | NA | TRBJ1-2 | TRBV18 | TGTGCCAGCTCACTAGGTCCTGGAGGGGACTATGGCTACACCTTC | CASSLGPGGDYGYTF
NA | NA | TRBJ2-1 | TRBV10-1 | TGCGCCAGCAGTGAGTCGGTCTTAGCGTGGGCTGAGCAGTTCTTC | CASSESVLAWAEQFF
NA | NA | TRBJ1-1 | TRBV9 | TGTGCCAGCAGCGTAGCCGGAGGGGGAGGTGAAGCTTTCTTT | CASSVAGGGGEAFF
TRBD1 | NA | TRBJ2-1 | TRBV10-3 | TGTGCCATCAGGTCCGGGACAGGGGAATTTGCTGAGCAGTTCTTC | CAIRSGTGEFAEQFF
NA | NA | TRBJ2-6 | TRBV28 | TGTGCCAGTGGTCTCTCTGGGGCCAACGTCCTGACTTTC | CASGLSGANVLTF